One and the same sample provided the 3 T cell receptor beta chains below, sequenced in a study of neurological immune-mediated disorders (dated by TCRdb to the late 2010s). The library was produced with 5' RACE. The sample was run on an Illumina HiSeq 2500. The raw public data were reprocessed by TCRdb itself: fastp quality trimming at Q25, MiXCR clonotype calling, in-frame beta chains only. Rows matching on CDR3 protein sequence are summarized as one entry with the most common DNA and genes. In all, the sample holds approximately 82,000 distinct CDR3 sequences, and over 12% of those were seen once. Of the sample, approximately 6.8% falls within the top ten clones. Sequencing was performed on PBMCs. The receptors derive from a woman aged 45-60 years in good health.

This clonotype was seen at least ten times. The chain employs TRBV12-3 or TRBV12-4 and TRBJ1-6, with no clear D. V lost 1 base and J lost 6, with 7 bases in between. CDR3 length equals 14 residues. CDR3 in DNA: TGTGCCAGCAGTTTAGAAGACACTAATTCACCCCTCCACTTT. This encodes CASSLEDTNSPLHF.

This clonotype was counted only a few times. V and J are TRBV28 and TRBJ1-3; 7 bases match TRBD1. The V segment lost 6 bases and the J segment 5 bases; nucleotides outside the gene matches: 7. CDR3 length equals 14 residues. In germline, CDR1 is MDHEN, CDR2 SYDVKM. The CDR3 region has the DNA TGTGCCAGCAGCCCATGGGACAGCAGAAACACCATATATTTT. Translating gives CASSPWDSRNTIYF.

As concerns this clonotype: Given the absence of the conserved phenylalanine or tryptophan at the CDR3 end, a read error is likely. It is unclear where the CDR3 begins or ends on the DNA, so no DNA is shown, and the CDR3 is as TCRdb lists it. This sequence joins TRBV28 and TRBJ2-7; TRBD1 is the table's D call and was not checked against the DNA. From germline, CDR1 is MDHEN and CDR2 SYDVKM. Both ends counted, the CDR3 spans 12 residues. The CDR3 is CASSYPPREQDL.